The 32 T cell receptor beta chains below come from one sample, sequenced in a study of T-cell memory formation after mild COVID-19. One entry per CDR3 protein results from TCRdb running MiXCR on the 5' RACE reads. The sample contains under 600,000 distinct CDR3 sequences, 20% to 25% of which appear only once. The sample comprised PBMCs or a T cell subset sorted from them (not recorded which). These receptors all come from an adult woman who had mild COVID-19 (a few samples of this study predate the infection). Cell type and time point are not known.

A few counts support this clonotype. This chain joins TRBV7-9 and TRBJ2-3, with D uncertain. The CDR3 extends over 14 amino acids. V was pared by 4 bases and J by 4 bases, with 12 bases between. Germline assignment: CDR1 SEHNR and CDR2 FQNEAQ (reference sequence). In DNA form, the CDR3 reads TGTGCCAGCAGCTCCCCACTCCTCTCAGATACGCAGTATTTT. Its protein product is CASSSPLLSDTQYF.

This clonotype was recorded at least ten times. The CDR3 nucleotides are TGCGCCAGCAGCGCCTCCGGGACAGGGGGCGAGACCCAGTACTTC. This translates into CASSASGTGGETQYF. The chain couples TRBV5-1 to TRBJ2-5; 12 bases align to TRBD1. The junction had 6 bases not matched to a gene; V was cut back by 4 bases and J by 5 bases. Germline CDR1 SGHRS, CDR2 YFSETQ. The length of the CDR3 is 15 residues.

The rearrangement uses TRBV12-3 or TRBV12-4 and TRBJ1-1; D gene ambiguous. This CDR3 has 14 residues. Trimming left V 5 bases short and J 7 bases short, with 17 bases between. CDR3 residues: CASSPRERFGEAFF. Written as DNA, the CDR3 is TGTGCCAGCAGTCCACGGGAGAGATTCGGTGAAGCTTTCTTT.

V usage is TRBV14 and J usage is TRBJ2-1; TRBD2 is a possible D gene (6 bases). The CDR3 covers 13 residues. V was shortened by 3 bases and J by 4 bases, with 7 bases between the two germline ends. Germline V gives CDR1 SGHDN, CDR2 FVKESK. Here the CDR3 reads CASSQGRYNEQFF. CDR3 in DNA: TGTGCCAGCAGCCAGGGGAGGTACAATGAGCAGTTCTTC.

In this sample, this clonotype turned up many times. The rearrangement uses TRBV10-3 and TRBJ2-1, with a tentative D call TRBD1 (6 bases). Trimming shortened V by 4 bases and J by 7 bases, and 8 bases separated the two germline ends. The CDR3 has 12 amino acids. Germline-derived CDR1 and CDR2 are ENHRY and SYGVKD. The DNA for the CDR3 is TGTGCCATCAGTGGGACAGCAAATGAGCAGTTCTTC. This encodes CAISGTANEQFF.

The J gene is TRBJ2-5, the V gene TRBV30; D is ambiguous. Trimming removed 3 bases from V and 5 bases from J, with 4 bases in between. Germline V gene sequence: CDR1 GTSNPN, CDR2 SVGIG (reference sequence). The CDR3 covers 10 residues. The CDR3 loop is CAWSMETQYF. CDR3 nucleotide sequence: TGTGCCTGGAGCATGGAGACCCAGTACTTC.

This chain links TRBV6-5 with TRBJ1-2; maybe TRBD1 (6 bases). Between the trimmed V and J ends, which lost 2 bases and 4 bases, there was a span of 14 bases. CDR3 size: 15 residues. Germline V gene lookup returns CDR1 MNHEY and CDR2 SVGAGI. The CDR3 DNA reads TGTGCCAGCAGTTACGAAACAGGGAGAGGCTATGGCTACACCTTC. This gives the protein CASSYETGRGYGYTF.

CDR3 amino acids: CASSPSDRKLAKNIQYF. As DNA, the CDR3 is TGTGCCAGCAGCCCGTCGGACAGGAAACTAGCCAAAAACATTCAGTACTTC. V and J are TRBV11-2 and TRBJ2-4; 7 bases align to TRBD1. The CDR3 loop spans 17 amino acids. Germline V CDR1 and CDR2: SGHAT, FQNNGV. After removal of 5 bases from V and 0 bases from J, the junction contained 10 bases not matched to a gene.

This clonotype has only a few counts. This chain uses TRBV10-3 with TRBJ2-1; 9 bases align to TRBD2. The germline gives CDR1 ENHRY, CDR2 SYGVKD. V shed 0 bases, J shed 5 bases, and the junction held 2 bases outside the gene matches. The CDR3 runs to 15 residues. The DNA for the CDR3 is TGTGCCATCAGTGAGTCTAGCGGGAGTAACAATGAGCAGTTCTTC. Protein sequence: CAISESSGSNNEQFF.

The chain employs TRBV6-2 or TRBV6-3 and TRBJ2-5; D ambiguous. This CDR3 is 11 amino acids long. CDR1 is MNHEY, CDR2 SVGEGT, per germline. V gave up 6 bases and J gave up 5 bases, with 7 bases separating them. Here the CDR3 reads CASRSGETQYF. CDR3 DNA: TGTGCCAGCAGATCTGGGGAGACCCAGTACTTC.

CDR3 loop: CASSLASGSHYEQYF. In DNA form, the CDR3 reads TGCGCCAGCAGCTTGGCCAGCGGCTCCCACTACGAGCAGTACTTC. V and J are TRBV5-1 and TRBJ2-7, with D perhaps matching TRBD2 (5 bases). Germline V gene data show CDR1 as SGHRS and CDR2 as YFSETQ. The CDR3 spans 15 residues. The V end lost 0 bases, the J end lost 3 bases, and 13 bases lay between the germline ends. Full variable domain (rest looked up from reference TRBV5-1 and TRBJ2-7): KAGVTQTPRYLIKTRGQQVTLSCSPISGHRSVSWYQQTPGQGLQFLFEYFSETQRNKGNFPGRFSGRQFSNSRSEMNVSTLELGDSALYLCASSLASGSHYEQYFGPGTRLTVT.

This clonotype was seen a few times. The rearrangement uses TRBV29-1 and TRBJ2-7; D is perhaps TRBD1 or TRBD2 (7 bases each). The germline CDR1 and CDR2 sequences are SQVTM and ANQGSEA. V lost 2 bases, J lost 2 bases, and 16 bases lay in between. The CDR3 contains 15 residues. CDR3 sequence (DNA): TGCAGCGTTGAATTGACAGGGACTATCCCCTACGAGCAGTACTTC. Translation: CSVELTGTIPYEQYF.

V is TRBV7-9 and J is TRBJ2-7; weak D call: TRBD1 (5 bases). V gave up 4 bases and J gave up 5 bases, with 15 bases separating them. CDR3 length: 14 amino acids. Germline-derived CDR1 and CDR2 are SEHNR and FQNEAQ (reference sequence). Here the CDR3 reads CASSSSAAGNEQYF. Here the CDR3 DNA reads TGTGCCAGCAGCTCTAGTGCGGCAGGGAACGAGCAGTACTTC.

This clonotype was detected only a few times. The chain is built from TRBV19 and TRBJ2-7; TRBD1 aligns across 7 bases. V shed 6 bases and J 2 bases; nucleotides not matched to a gene: 7. CDR3 length equals 14 residues. Germline V gene lookup returns CDR1 LNHDA and CDR2 SQIVND (reference sequence). The CDR3 loop is CASRSRGTAYEQYF. CDR3 in DNA: TGTGCCAGTAGGAGTAGGGGGACAGCCTACGAGCAGTACTTC.

The chain couples TRBV12-3 or TRBV12-4 to TRBJ2-1; no firm D call. V lost 4 bases and J lost 12, with 19 bases in between. The CDR3 totals 14 residues. CDR3 region: CASSSPRVLSAQFF. The CDR3 DNA sequence: TGTGCCAGCAGTTCGCCCCGGGTTCTTTCGGCGCAGTTCTTC.

This chain connects TRBV10-3 to TRBJ2-7, with a tentative D call TRBD1 (6 bases). V lost 11 bases to trimming and J lost 5 bases, with 22 bases between them. The CDR3 spans 14 residues. Germline V CDR1 and CDR2: ENHRY, SYGVKD. The CDR3, as DNA: TGTGCCGCTTCCGGAGCCGAGACAGGCAACGAGCAGTACTTC. This sequence encodes CAASGAETGNEQYF.

This chain uses TRBV20-1 with TRBJ2-1; no clear D. The V gene's germline CDR1 is DFQATT and CDR2 SNEGSKA (reference sequence). With 0 bases removed from V and 0 bases from J, the gap between germline ends came to 15 bases. The CDR3 length is 17 residues. The CDR3 reads CSARDEWQTGSYNEQFF. CDR3 sequence (DNA): TGCAGTGCTAGAGATGAGTGGCAGACCGGCTCCTACAATGAGCAGTTCTTC.

V and J are TRBV5-1 and TRBJ1-1, with a tentative D call TRBD1 (6 bases). V lost 2 bases and J lost 5, with 13 bases in between. The CDR3 has 14 residues. Germline loops: CDR1 SGHRS, CDR2 YFSETQ. The CDR3 DNA follows: TGCGCCAGCAGCTTAGGGGGGGAGAGGACTGAAGCTTTCTTT. Its protein is CASSLGGERTEAFF. The full variable domain, rest sourced from reference TRBV5-1 and TRBJ1-1, is KAGVTQTPRYLIKTRGQQVTLSCSPISGHRSVSWYQQTPGQGLQFLFEYFSETQRNKGNFPGRFSGRQFSNSRSEMNVSTLELGDSALYLCASSLGGERTEAFFGQGTRLTVV.

A few counts support this clonotype. The CDR3 sequence: CASNSDRGLYTEQYF. CDR3 nucleotides: TGTGCCAGCAACTCGGACAGGGGGCTTTACACCGAGCAGTACTTC. The rearrangement links TRBV12-3 or TRBV12-4 to TRBJ2-7, with 11 bases identical to TRBD1. Losses at the gene ends were 7 bases for V and 6 bases for J; bases not matched to a gene: 11. The CDR3 contains 15 residues.

A few counts support this clonotype. The chain uses TRBV10-3 and TRBJ1-3; weak D call: TRBD1 (5 bases). Germline lookup yields CDR1 ENHRY and CDR2 SYGVKD. The germline V and J ends were trimmed by 4 bases and 0 bases, with 16 bases remaining between them. CDR3 size: 17 residues. CDR3 sequence reads: CAISAGIGPRSGNTIYF. The DNA of the CDR3 is TGTGCCATCAGTGCAGGGATTGGACCACGCTCTGGAAACACCATATATTTT.

This clonotype was seen more than once but under ten times. The CDR3 DNA is TGTGCCAGCAGCTTTCGGCAGGATAATTCACCCCTCCACTTT. Its protein product is CASSFRQDNSPLHF. The chain employs TRBV7-8 and TRBJ1-6; D gene ambiguous. The CDR3 totals 14 residues. From germline, CDR1 is SGHVS and CDR2 FQNEAQ. The ends were cut back, 3 bases at V and 5 bases at J, with 8 bases in the middle. The whole variable domain, filled in from reference TRBV7-8 and TRBJ1-6, reads GAGVSQSPRYKVAKRGQDVALRCDPISGHVSLFWYQQALGQGPEFLTYFQNEAQLDKSGLPSDRFFAERPEGSVSTLKIQRTQQEDSAVYLCASSFRQDNSPLHFGNGTRLTVT.

The chain recombines TRBV7-3 with TRBJ2-3, with D perhaps assigned TRBD1 or TRBD2 (7 bases each). In germline, CDR1 is SGHTA, CDR2 FQGTGA. Trimming shortened V by 5 bases and J by 1 base, and 16 bases separated the two germline ends. The CDR3 is made up of 16 amino acids. The CDR3 sequence is CASSPQSGGGTDTQYF. CDR3 DNA sequence: TGTGCCAGCAGCCCGCAGTCAGGGGGGGGCACAGATACGCAGTATTTT.

This rearrangement joins TRBV27 to TRBJ2-7, with D possibly called TRBD1 or TRBD2 (5 bases each). V was cut by 8 bases and J by 0 bases, with 17 bases left in between. The CDR3 contains 15 residues. The V gene's germline CDR1 is MNHEY and CDR2 SMNVEV (reference sequence). The CDR3 loop is CASGDPGSLSYEQYF. CDR3 nucleotides: TGTGCCAGCGGGGACCCAGGTTCGCTCTCCTACGAGCAGTACTTC.

This clonotype has more than one count but fewer than ten. The CDR3 bases are TGTGCCAGCAGCGTATTACAGGAAAGCACAGATACGCAGTATTTT. Its protein product is CASSVLQESTDTQYF. The rearrangement joins TRBV9 to TRBJ2-3; D might be TRBD1 (5 bases). Germline-derived CDR1 and CDR2 are SGDLS and YYNGEE. V lost 1 base and J 0 bases, leaving 9 bases between the germline ends. The CDR3 has 15 amino acids.

This chain connects TRBV6-2 or TRBV6-3 to TRBJ2-7; a possible D gene is TRBD2 (7 bases). The CDR3 contains 15 residues. CDR1 MNHEY and CDR2 SVGEGT come from the germline V gene. V lost 4 bases to trimming and J lost 7 bases, with 20 bases between them. The CDR3 is CASSSPRGAGMEQYF. CDR3 nucleotides: TGTGCCAGCAGTTCCCCTCGGGGGGCGGGTATGGAGCAGTACTTC.

This clonotype was observed a handful of times. V gene TRBV6-2 or TRBV6-3 combines with J gene TRBJ2-7; the D is unclear. The CDR3 sequence is 13 residues long. Trimming stripped 4 bases from V and 5 bases from J, with 12 bases between. Germline loops: CDR1 MNHEY, CDR2 SVGEGT. The CDR3 loop reads CASSSRLTDEQYF. The CDR3 DNA reads TGTGCCAGCAGTTCCCGTCTTACGGACGAGCAGTACTTC.

The chain has TRBV5-1 and TRBJ2-1; TRBD2 aligns across 7 bases. V dropped 3 bases and J dropped 9; count of bases not matched to a gene: 3. The CDR3 sequence is 12 residues long. Germline assignment: CDR1 SGHRS and CDR2 YFSETQ. The CDR3 coding sequence is TGCGCCAGCAGCTCGACTAGCAGTGAGCAGTTCTTC. It translates to CASSSTSSEQFF. The entire variable domain, with the rest obtained from reference TRBV5-1 and TRBJ2-1, is as follows: KAGVTQTPRYLIKTRGQQVTLSCSPISGHRSVSWYQQTPGQGLQFLFEYFSETQRNKGNFPGRFSGRQFSNSRSEMNVSTLELGDSALYLCASSSTSSEQFFGPGTRLTVL.

This chain uses TRBV5-1 with TRBJ2-7, with TRBD1 identical over 7 bases. This CDR3 is 14 amino acids long. The ends lost 4 bases at V and 2 bases at J; junction bases unmatched: 6. The germline gives CDR1 SGHRS, CDR2 YFSETQ. Here the CDR3 DNA reads TGCGCCAGCAGCACCGGGACAGTCACCTACGAGCAGTACTTC. Protein sequence: CASSTGTVTYEQYF.

This clonotype was observed a few times. V is TRBV18 and J is TRBJ2-7; D may be TRBD2 (5 bases). V lost 3 bases to trimming and J lost 0 bases, with 12 bases between them. Germline CDR1 is KGHSH and CDR2 is LQKENI. The CDR3 is made up of 15 amino acids. In nucleotides, the CDR3 is TGTGCCAGCTCACCCCCCTTAGGAGGCTCCTACGAGCAGTACTTC. Encoded protein: CASSPPLGGSYEQYF.

V is TRBV29-1 and J is TRBJ2-7, with a tentative D call TRBD1 (5 bases). V was pared by 6 bases and J by 7 bases, with 19 bases between. The CDR3 extends over 13 amino acids. CDR1 and CDR2 (germline): SQVTM, ANQGSEA. The CDR3 coding sequence is TGCAGCGTCCGGGCAGGGATTTTTGGGGAGCAGTACTTC. This sequence encodes CSVRAGIFGEQYF.

The chain employs TRBV27 and TRBJ2-1; D is undetermined. Trimming removed 5 bases at V and 9 bases at J, with 14 bases between. Germline V gene data show CDR1 as MNHEY and CDR2 as SMNVEV (reference sequence). CDR3 length: 13 residues. This CDR3 is CASSPQGRTEQFF. CDR3 nucleotide sequence: TGTGCCAGCAGTCCCCAAGGTAGGACTGAGCAGTTCTTC.

This clonotype was observed a few times. The chain joins TRBV6-4 to TRBJ2-3, with TRBD2 identical over 12 bases. The CDR3 length is 17 residues. The trim removed 4 bases at V and 2 bases at J, leaving 7 bases unmatched. Per germline, CDR1 MRHNA and CDR2 SNTAGT. The CDR3 bases are TGTGCCAGCAGTGGGACTACTAGCGGGAGGACCACAGATACGCAGTATTTT. It codes for CASSGTTSGRTTDTQYF.